The rows below give T cell receptor beta chains drawn from one sample of a study of T cell repertoires in cytomegalovirus infection. The antigens of these receptors remain unknown. TCRdb processed the reads anew with MiXCR; each CDR3 protein has one entry. The repertoire holds fewer than 200,000 distinct CDR3 sequences, less than 25% seen once, with about 25% in the top ten. Sequencing was performed on CD8+ T cells from cultured PBMCs, taken from culture after CMV antigen stimulation. The source is a human donor in good health (CMV status not recorded). Some clones in this sample may be carry-over from other donors' samples. Both conserved end residues are part of each CDR3. D genes are given only for firm matches. Clone size is given for some rows only: seen once, a few or many times, or a class if the clone is expanded.

J gene	D gene	clone size	V gene	CDR3 DNA	CDR3 protein
TRBJ1-1	TRBD1	-	TRBV6-5	TGTGCCAGCAGTTACGGGACAGTGAACACTGAAGCTTTCTTT	CASSYGTVNTEAFF
TRBJ1-2	-	few	TRBV12-3/TRBV12-4	TGTGCCAGCACCTGGGGGACTAGCTATGGCTACACCTTC	CASTWGTSYGYTF
TRBJ2-7	-	-	TRBV7-9	TGTGCCAGCAGCTTAATTGGCGTTGGTAGCTCAAACGAGCAGTACTTC	CASSLIGVGSSNEQYF
TRBJ2-2	-	many	TRBV7-2	TGTGCCAGCAGCTCCGGACGGACCCCACGCCCGACCGGGGAGCTGTTTTTT	CASSSGRTPRPTGELFF
TRBJ2-1	-	few	TRBV7-8	TGTGCCAGCAGCCGACCCTACGGCAATGAGCAGTTCTTC	CASSRPYGNEQFF
TRBJ2-1	TRBD2	-	TRBV7-9	TGTGCCAGCAGCTTACCGGGGGGGCCTAACAATGAGCAGTTCTTC	CASSLPGGPNNEQFF
TRBJ1-2	-	few	TRBV7-8	TGTGCCAGCAGCGAGATCCATAACTATGGCTACACCTTC	CASSEIHNYGYTF
TRBJ1-1	-	-	TRBV6-2/TRBV6-3	TGTGCCAGCAGTTACTGGGCTATGAACACTGAAGCTTTCTTT	CASSYWAMNTEAFF
TRBJ2-7	TRBD2	few	TRBV7-8	TGTGCCAGCAATAGACTAGCGGGGGTCTACGAGCAGTACTTC	CASNRLAGVYEQYF
TRBJ2-3	-	-	TRBV18	TGTGCCAGCTCCCCTACCGGACAGTCCACAGATACGCAGTATTTT	CASSPTGQSTDTQYF
TRBJ1-4	TRBD1	few	TRBV6-6	TGTGCCAGCAAGCTAACGGGACAGGGCGGGAAACTGTTTTTT	CASKLTGQGGKLFF
TRBJ1-2	-	-	TRBV7-9	TGTGCCAGCAGCTTAGCGGAAGGGACACTCGATGGCTACACCTTC	CASSLAEGTLDGYTF
TRBJ1-1	TRBD1	-	TRBV7-6	TGTGCCAGCAGCCTTGGGACAGAAATTAGTACAGAAGCTTTCTTT	CASSLGTEISTEAFF
TRBJ2-2	-	-	TRBV28	TGTGCCAGCAGTGAGGGACTCCTTTCCAGGGTTGCGAACACCGGGGAGCTGTTTTTT	CASSEGLLSRVANTGELFF
TRBJ1-1	-	-	TRBV6-5	TGTGCCAGCAGTCCTGTCGGGGCGAACTTGAACACTGAAGCTTTCTTT	CASSPVGANLNTEAFF
TRBJ1-5	-	-	TRBV4-3	TGCGCCAGTATGGGACTCCCCAGAGGTCAGCCCCAGCATTTT	CASMGLPRGQPQHF
TRBJ1-1	-	-	TRBV28	TGTGCCAGCAGTTTGGGTGGAACCCTGAACACTGAAGCTTTCTTT	CASSLGGTLNTEAFF
TRBJ1-6	-	-	TRBV11-3	TGTGCCAGCAGCTTAAAGGGCTATAATTCACCCCTCCACTTT	CASSLKGYNSPLHF
TRBJ2-1	-	-	TRBV6-2/TRBV6-3	TGTGCCAGCAGCTCGACTCGGGATCGGTATGAGCAGTTCTTC	CASSSTRDRYEQFF
TRBJ2-1	TRBD1	few	TRBV7-2	TGTGCCAGCAGCTTAGAGGGACAGGGCTTCGATGAGCAGTTCTTC	CASSLEGQGFDEQFF
TRBJ1-2	TRBD1	-	TRBV7-9	TGTGCCAGCAGCTACTCGGGGACAGGGCCCCTTGATGGCTACACCTTC	CASSYSGTGPLDGYTF
TRBJ2-1	-	-	TRBV7-6	TGTGCCAGCAGCTTAGAACTCGTACCCTACAATGAGCAGTTCTTC	CASSLELVPYNEQFF
TRBJ2-1	TRBD2	-	TRBV7-2	TGTGCCAGCAGCTTTCGGACTAGCGGGGTAAATGAGCAGTTCTTC	CASSFRTSGVNEQFF
TRBJ2-5	TRBD1	-	TRBV6-1	TGTGCCAGCAGTGATCGGGACAGACTTACCCAAGAGACCCAGTACTTC	CASSDRDRLTQETQYF
TRBJ1-2	TRBD1	-	TRBV7-6	TGTGCCAGCAGCCCCTGGACAGGGTTGGATGGCTACACCTTC	CASSPWTGLDGYTF
TRBJ1-3	-	few	TRBV29-1	TGCAGCGTTGTAGCTGAGTCCTCTGGAAACACCATATATTTT	CSVVAESSGNTIYF
TRBJ1-2	-	-	TRBV14	TGTGCCAGCAGCCAAGAAGTTCATTATGGGGTAGCCTATGGCTACACCTTC	CASSQEVHYGVAYGYTF